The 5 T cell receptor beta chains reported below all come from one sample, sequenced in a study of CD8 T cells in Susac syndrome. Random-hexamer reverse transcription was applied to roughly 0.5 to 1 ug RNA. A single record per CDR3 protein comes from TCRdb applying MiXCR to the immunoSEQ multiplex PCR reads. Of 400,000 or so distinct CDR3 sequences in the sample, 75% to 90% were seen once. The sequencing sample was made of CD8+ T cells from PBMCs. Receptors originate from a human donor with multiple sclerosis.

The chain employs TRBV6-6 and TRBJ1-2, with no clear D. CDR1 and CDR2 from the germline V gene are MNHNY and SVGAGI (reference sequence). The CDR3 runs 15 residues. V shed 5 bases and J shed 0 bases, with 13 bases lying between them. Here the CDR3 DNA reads TGTGCCAGCAGTAACATACGCAGGACTAACTATGGCTACACCTTC. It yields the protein CASSNIRRTNYGYTF.

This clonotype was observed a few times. The CDR3 DNA is TGTGCCAGCACCGACGGGGGACAGGTTAAGGAGCAGTTCTTC. Its protein product is CASTDGGQVKEQFF. The chain has TRBV11-1 and TRBJ2-1; 8 bases are shared with TRBD1. V lost 7 bases and J lost 10; bases outside the gene matches: 12. CDR1 and CDR2 from the germline V gene are SGHAT and FQDESV (reference sequence). The CDR3 is made up of 14 amino acids. The full variable domain, in which reference TRBV11-1 and TRBJ2-1 provide the parts outside the CDR3, is EAEVAQSPRYKITEKSQAVAFWCDPISGHATLYWYRQILGQGPELLVQFQDESVVDDSQLPKDRFSAERLKGVDSTLKIQPAELGDSAMYLCASTDGGQVKEQFFGPGTRLTVL.

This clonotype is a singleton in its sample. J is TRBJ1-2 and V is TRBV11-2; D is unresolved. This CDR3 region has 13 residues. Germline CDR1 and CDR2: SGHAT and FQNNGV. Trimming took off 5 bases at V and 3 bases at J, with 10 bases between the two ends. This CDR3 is CASSSYEYYGYTF. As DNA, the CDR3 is TGTGCCAGCAGCAGCTATGAATACTATGGCTACACCTTC.

The CDR3 region is CASSLERLNYGYTF. The CDR3 DNA follows: TGTGCCAGCAGCTTGGAACGGTTAAACTATGGCTACACCTTC. V is TRBV5-6 and J is TRBJ1-2; D gene unclear. CDR1 is SGHDT and CDR2 is YYEEEE in the germline V gene. V was cut by 0 bases and J by 2 bases, with 8 bases left in between. The CDR3 runs 14 residues.

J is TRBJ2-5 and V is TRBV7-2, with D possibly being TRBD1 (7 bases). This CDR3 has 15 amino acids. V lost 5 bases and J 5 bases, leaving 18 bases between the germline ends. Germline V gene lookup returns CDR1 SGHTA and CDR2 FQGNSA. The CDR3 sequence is CASSPGDSFGETQYF. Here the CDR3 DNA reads TGTGCCAGCAGCCCGGGGGACAGCTTCGGGGAGACCCAGTACTTC.